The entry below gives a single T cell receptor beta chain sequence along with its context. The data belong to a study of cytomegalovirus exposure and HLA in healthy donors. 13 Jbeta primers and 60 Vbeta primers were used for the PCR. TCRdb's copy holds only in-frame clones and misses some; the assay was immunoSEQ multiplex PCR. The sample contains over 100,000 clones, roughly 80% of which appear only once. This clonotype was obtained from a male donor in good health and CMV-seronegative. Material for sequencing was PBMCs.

The CDR3 here is CASSLGTGAMGNQPQHF. The CDR3 bases are TGCGCCAGCAGCCTAGGGACAGGGGCCATGGGCAATCAGCCCCAGCATTTT. V and J are TRBV5-1 and TRBJ1-5, with 10 bases aligning to TRBD1. Trimming at V came to 4 bases and at J to 2 bases, leaving 9 bases not matched to a gene. Germline loops: CDR1 SGHRS, CDR2 YFSETQ. CDR3 size: 17 residues. Combining the CDR3 with reference TRBV5-1 and TRBJ1-5 gives the whole variable domain KAGVTQTPRYLIKTRGQQVTLSCSPISGHRSVSWYQQTPGQGLQFLFEYFSETQRNKGNFPGRFSGRQFSNSRSEMNVSTLELGDSALYLCASSLGTGAMGNQPQHFGDGTRLSIL.